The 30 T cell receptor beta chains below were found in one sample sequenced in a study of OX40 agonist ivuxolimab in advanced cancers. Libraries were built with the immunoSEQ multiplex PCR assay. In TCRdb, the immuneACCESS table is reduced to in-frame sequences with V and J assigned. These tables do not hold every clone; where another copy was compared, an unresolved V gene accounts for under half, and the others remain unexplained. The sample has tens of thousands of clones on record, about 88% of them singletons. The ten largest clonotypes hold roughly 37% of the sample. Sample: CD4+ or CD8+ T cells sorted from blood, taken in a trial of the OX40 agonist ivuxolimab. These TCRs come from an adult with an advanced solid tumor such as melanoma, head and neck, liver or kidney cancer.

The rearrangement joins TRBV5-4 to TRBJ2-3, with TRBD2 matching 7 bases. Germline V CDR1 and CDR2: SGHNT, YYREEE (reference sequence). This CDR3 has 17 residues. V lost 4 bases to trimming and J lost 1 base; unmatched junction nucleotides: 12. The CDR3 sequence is CASSVRLAGVRTDTQYF. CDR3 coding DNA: TGTGCCAGCAGCGTCCGTTTGGCGGGGGTGCGCACAGATACGCAGTATTTT.

CDR3 nucleotides: TGTGCCAGTAGTATAGAAAGGTTTCGGAATCAGCCCCAGCATTTT. Its protein product is CASSIERFRNQPQHF. The genes are TRBV19 and TRBJ1-5; no reliable D call. Trimming pared 0 bases from V and 4 bases from J, leaving 10 bases between. Germline V CDR1 and CDR2: LNHDA, SQIVND (reference sequence). The CDR3 totals 15 residues. The variable domain in full, with the rest retrieved from reference TRBV19 and TRBJ1-5, is DGGITQSPKYLFRKEGQNVTLSCEQNLNHDAMYWYRQDPGQGLRLIYYSQIVNDFQKGDIAEGYSVSREKKESFPLTVTSAQKNPTAFYLCASSIERFRNQPQHFGDGTRLSIL.

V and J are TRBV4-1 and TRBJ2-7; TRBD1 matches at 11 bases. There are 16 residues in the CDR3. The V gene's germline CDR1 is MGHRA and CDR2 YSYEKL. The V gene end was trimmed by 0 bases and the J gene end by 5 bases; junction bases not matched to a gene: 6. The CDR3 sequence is CASSQDEGTGGNEQYF. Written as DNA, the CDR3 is TGCGCCAGCAGCCAAGATGAGGGGACAGGGGGTAACGAGCAGTACTTC.

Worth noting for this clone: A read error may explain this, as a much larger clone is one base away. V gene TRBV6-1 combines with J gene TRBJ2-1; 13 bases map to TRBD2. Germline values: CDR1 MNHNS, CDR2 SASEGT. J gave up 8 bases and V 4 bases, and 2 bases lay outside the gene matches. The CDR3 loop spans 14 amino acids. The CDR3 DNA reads TGTGCCAGCAGTGGGACTAGCGGGAGCGATGAGCAGTTCTTC. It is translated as CASSGTSGSDEQFF.

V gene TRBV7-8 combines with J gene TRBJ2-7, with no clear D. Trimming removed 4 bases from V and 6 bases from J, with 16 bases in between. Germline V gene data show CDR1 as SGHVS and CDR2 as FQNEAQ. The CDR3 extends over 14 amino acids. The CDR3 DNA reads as TGTGCCAGCAGCTCAGCCTATGGGTTGAGCGAGCAGTACTTC. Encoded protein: CASSSAYGLSEQYF.

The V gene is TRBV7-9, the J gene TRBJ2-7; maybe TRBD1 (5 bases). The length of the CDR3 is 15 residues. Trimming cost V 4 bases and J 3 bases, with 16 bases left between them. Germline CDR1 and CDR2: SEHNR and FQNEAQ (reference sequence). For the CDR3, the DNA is TGTGCCAGCAGCTCCCAGGGCATAAAGGGCTACGAGCAGTACTTC. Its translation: CASSSQGIKGYEQYF.

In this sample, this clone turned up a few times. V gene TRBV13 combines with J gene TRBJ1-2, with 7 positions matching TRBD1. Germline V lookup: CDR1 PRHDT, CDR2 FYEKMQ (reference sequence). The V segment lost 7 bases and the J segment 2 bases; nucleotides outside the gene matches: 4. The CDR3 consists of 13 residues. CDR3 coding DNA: TGTGCCAGCAACCACAGGGGAAACTATGGCTACACCTTC. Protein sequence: CASNHRGNYGYTF. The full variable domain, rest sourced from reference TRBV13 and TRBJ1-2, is AAGVIQSPRHLIKEKRETATLKCYPIPRHDTVYWYQQGPGQDPQFLISFYEKMQSDKGSIPDRFSAQQFSDYHSELNMSSLELGDSALYFCASNHRGNYGYTFGSGTRLTVV.

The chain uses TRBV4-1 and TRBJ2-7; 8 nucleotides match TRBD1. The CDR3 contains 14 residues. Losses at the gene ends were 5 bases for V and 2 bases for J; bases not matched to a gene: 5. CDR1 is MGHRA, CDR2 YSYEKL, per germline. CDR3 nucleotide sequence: TGCGCCAGCAGCTTTGACAGGGGCCCCTACGAGCAGTACTTC. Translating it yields CASSFDRGPYEQYF.

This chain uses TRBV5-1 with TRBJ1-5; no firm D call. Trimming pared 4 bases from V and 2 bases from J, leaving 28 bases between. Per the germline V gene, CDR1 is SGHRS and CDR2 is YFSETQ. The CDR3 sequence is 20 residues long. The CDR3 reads CASSPGRVRIKRYGNQPQHF. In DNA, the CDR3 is TGCGCCAGCAGCCCCGGAAGGGTCCGAATCAAGCGCTATGGCAATCAGCCCCAGCATTTT.

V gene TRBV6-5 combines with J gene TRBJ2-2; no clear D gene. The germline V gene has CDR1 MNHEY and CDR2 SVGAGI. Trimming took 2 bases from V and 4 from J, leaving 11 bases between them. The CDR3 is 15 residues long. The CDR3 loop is CASSYNRLPTGELFF. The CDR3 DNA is TGTGCCAGCAGTTACAACCGTCTACCCACCGGGGAGCTGTTTTTT.

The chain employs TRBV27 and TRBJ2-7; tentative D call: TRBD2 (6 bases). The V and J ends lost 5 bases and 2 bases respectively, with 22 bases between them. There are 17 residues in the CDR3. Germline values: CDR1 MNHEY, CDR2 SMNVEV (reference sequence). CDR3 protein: CASSPNPRGSGAYEQYF. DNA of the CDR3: TGTGCCAGCAGTCCCAATCCGCGGGGAAGCGGAGCCTACGAGCAGTACTTC.

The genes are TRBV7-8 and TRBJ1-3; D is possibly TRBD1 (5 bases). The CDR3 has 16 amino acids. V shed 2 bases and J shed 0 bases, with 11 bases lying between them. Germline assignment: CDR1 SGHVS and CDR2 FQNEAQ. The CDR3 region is CASSLPRQHSGNTIYF. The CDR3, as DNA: TGTGCCAGCAGCTTACCCCGACAGCACTCTGGAAACACCATATATTTT.

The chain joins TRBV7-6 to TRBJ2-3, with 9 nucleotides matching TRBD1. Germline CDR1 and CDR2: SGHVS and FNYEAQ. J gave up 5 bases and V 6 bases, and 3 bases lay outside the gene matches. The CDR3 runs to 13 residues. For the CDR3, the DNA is TGTGCCAGCAGGGGACAGGGTCTAGATACGCAGTATTTT. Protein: CASRGQGLDTQYF.

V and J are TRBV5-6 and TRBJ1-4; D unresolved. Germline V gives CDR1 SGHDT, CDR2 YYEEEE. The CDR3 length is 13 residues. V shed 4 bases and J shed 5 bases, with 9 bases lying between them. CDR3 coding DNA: TGTGCCAGCAGCCGAGGCGGGAATGAAAAACTGTTTTTT. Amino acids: CASSRGGNEKLFF.

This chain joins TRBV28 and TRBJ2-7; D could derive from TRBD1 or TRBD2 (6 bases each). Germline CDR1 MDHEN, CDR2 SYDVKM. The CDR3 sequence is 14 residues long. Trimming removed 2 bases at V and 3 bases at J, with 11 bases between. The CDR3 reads CASSLRRGGYEQYF. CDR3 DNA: TGTGCCAGCAGTTTACGCAGGGGAGGCTACGAGCAGTACTTC.

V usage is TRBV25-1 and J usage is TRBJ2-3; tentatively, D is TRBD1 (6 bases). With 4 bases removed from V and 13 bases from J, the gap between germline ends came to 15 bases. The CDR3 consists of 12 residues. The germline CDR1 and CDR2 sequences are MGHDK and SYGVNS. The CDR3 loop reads CASSGTGTKEYF. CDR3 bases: TGTGCCAGCAGTGGAACCGGGACAAAGGAGTATTTT.

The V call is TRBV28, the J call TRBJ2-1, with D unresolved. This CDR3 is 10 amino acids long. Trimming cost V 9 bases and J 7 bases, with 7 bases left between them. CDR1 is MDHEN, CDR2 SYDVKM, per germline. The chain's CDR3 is CASGWNEQFF. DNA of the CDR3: TGTGCCAGTGGGTGGAATGAGCAGTTCTTC.

The CDR3 DNA reads as TGTGCCAGCAGTTACTTCGCCGGGACTAGCTACGAGCAGTACTTC. It specifies CASSYFAGTSYEQYF. The V call is TRBV6-5, the J call TRBJ2-7; 8 bases are a match to TRBD2. The trim removed 1 base at V and 3 bases at J, leaving 5 bases unmatched. Per the germline V gene, CDR1 is MNHEY and CDR2 is SVGAGI. CDR3 length: 15 residues.

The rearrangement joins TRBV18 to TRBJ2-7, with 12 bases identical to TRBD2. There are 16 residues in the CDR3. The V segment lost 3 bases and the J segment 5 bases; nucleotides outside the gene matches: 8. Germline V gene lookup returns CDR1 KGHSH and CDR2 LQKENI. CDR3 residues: CASSPSSGRAKDEQYF. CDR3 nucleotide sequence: TGTGCCAGCTCACCTTCTAGCGGGAGGGCCAAAGACGAGCAGTACTTC.

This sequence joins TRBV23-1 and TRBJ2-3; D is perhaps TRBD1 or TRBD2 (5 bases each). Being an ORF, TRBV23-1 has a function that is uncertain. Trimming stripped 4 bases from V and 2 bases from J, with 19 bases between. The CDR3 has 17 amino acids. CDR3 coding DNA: TGCGCCAGCAGTCGACCCCCGGGACGACCTATCACAGATACGCAGTATTTT. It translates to CASSRPPGRPITDTQYF.

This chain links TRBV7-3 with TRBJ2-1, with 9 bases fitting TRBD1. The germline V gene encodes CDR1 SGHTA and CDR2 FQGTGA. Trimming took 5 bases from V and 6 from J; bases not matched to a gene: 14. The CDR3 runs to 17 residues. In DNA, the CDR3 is TGTGCCAGCAGCCGTAGGAGCTCGGGACAGGGACGCAATGAGCAGTTCTTC. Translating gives CASSRRSSGQGRNEQFF. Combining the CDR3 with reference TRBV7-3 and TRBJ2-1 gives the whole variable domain GAGVSQTPSNKVTEKGKYVELRCDPISGHTALYWYRQSLGQGPEFLIYFQGTGAADDSGLPNDRFFAVRPEGSVSTLKIQRTERGDSAVYLCASSRRSSGQGRNEQFFGPGTRLTVL.

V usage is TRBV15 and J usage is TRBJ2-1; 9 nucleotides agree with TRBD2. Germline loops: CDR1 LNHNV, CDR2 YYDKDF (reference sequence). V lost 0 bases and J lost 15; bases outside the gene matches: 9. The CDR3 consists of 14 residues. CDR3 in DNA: TGTGCCACCAGCAGAGATCGGACTAGCGCGATGTGGTTCTTC. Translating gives CATSRDRTSAMWFF.

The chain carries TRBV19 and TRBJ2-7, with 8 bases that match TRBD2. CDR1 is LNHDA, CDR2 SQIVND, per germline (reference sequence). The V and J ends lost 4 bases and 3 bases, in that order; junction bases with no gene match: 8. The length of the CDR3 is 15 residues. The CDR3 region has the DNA TGTGCCAGTAGTACCAGCGGGAGTATTATCTACGAGCAGTACTTC. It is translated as CASSTSGSIIYEQYF.

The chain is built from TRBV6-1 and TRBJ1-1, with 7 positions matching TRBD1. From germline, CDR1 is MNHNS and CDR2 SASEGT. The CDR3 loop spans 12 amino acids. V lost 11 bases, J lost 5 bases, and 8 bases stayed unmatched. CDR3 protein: CAASQGKTEAFF. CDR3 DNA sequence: TGTGCCGCCTCACAGGGGAAAACTGAAGCTTTCTTT.

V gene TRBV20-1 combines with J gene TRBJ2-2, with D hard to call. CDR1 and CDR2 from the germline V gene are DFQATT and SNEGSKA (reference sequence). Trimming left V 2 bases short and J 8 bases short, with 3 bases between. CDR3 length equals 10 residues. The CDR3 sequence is CSARFGELFF. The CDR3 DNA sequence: TGCAGTGCTAGATTTGGGGAGCTGTTTTTT.

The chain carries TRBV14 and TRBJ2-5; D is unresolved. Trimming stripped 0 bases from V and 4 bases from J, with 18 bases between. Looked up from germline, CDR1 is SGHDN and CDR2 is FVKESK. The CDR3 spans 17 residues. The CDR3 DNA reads TGTGCCAGCAGCCAAGATTGGGGAACAGTAAGGGTAGAGACCCAGTACTTC. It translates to CASSQDWGTVRVETQYF.

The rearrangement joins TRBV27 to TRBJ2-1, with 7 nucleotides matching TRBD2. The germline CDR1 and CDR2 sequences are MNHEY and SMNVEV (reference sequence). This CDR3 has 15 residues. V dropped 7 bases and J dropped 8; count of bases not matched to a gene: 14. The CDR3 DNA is TGTGCCAGCACCAAAGGGCGGGAGTGGTTGGATGAGCAGTTCTTC. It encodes CASTKGREWLDEQFF.

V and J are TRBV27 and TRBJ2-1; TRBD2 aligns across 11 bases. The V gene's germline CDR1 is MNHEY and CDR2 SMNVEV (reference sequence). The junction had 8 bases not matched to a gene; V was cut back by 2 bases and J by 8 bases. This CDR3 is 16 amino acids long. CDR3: CASSLLLAGGRHEQFF. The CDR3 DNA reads TGTGCCAGCAGTTTACTCCTAGCGGGAGGCCGACATGAGCAGTTCTTC.

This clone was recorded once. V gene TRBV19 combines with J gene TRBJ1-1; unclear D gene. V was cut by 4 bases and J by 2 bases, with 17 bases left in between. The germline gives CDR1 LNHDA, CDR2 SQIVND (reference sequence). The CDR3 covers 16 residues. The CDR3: CASSRLGPGGNTEAFF. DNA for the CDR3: TGTGCCAGTAGTAGGCTCGGTCCGGGTGGTAACACTGAAGCTTTCTTT.

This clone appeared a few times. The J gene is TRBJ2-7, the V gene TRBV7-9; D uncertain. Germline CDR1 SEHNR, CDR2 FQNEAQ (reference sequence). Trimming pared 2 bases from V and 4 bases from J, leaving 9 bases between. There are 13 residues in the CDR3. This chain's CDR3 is CASSLRYSYEQYF. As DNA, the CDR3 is TGTGCCAGCAGCTTACGGTACAGTTACGAGCAGTACTTC.